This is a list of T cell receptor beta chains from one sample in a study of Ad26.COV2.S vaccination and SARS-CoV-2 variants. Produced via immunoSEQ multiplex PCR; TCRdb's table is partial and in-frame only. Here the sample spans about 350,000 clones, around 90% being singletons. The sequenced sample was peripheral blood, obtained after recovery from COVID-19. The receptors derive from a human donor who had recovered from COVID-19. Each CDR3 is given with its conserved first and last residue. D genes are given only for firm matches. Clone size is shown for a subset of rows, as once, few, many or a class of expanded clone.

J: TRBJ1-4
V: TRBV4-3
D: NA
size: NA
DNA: TGCGCCAGCAGCCAAGAATTTGGGTGGACTAATGAAAAACTGTTTTTT
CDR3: CASSQEFGWTNEKLFF

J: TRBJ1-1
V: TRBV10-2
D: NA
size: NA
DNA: TGCGCCAGCAGTGACCTACGTGAAGCTTTCTTT
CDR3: CASSDLREAFF

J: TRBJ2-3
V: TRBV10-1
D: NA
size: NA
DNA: TGCGCCAGCAGCGACACAGATACGCAGTATTTT
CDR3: CASSDTDTQYF

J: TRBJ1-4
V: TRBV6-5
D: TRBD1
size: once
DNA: TGTGCCAGCACAGGGACAGGGAATGAAAAACTGTTTTTT
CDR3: CASTGTGNEKLFF

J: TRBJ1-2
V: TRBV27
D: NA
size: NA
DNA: TGTGCCAGCAGTCCCGGGACCGGGGCCTATGGCTACACCTTC
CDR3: CASSPGTGAYGYTF

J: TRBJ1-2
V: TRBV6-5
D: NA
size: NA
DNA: TGTGCCAGCATACCCGAAAAGGGGGTGGGTGGCTACACCTTC
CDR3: CASIPEKGVGGYTF

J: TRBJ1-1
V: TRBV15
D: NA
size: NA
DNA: TGTGCCACCAGCAGAGGCGGGAACACTGAAGCTTTCTTT
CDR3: CATSRGGNTEAFF

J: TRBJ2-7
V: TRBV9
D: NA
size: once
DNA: TGTGCCAGCAGCGCCGAATCCCAAGGCTCCTACGAGCAGTACTTC
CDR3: CASSAESQGSYEQYF

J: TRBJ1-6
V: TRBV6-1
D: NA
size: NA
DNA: TGTGCCAGCAGTGACCCGACTGAGGCGGGTTCACCCCTCCACTTT
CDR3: CASSDPTEAGSPLHF

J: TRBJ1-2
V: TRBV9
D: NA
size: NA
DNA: TGTGCCAGCAGCCCACCCGAGGGAGGGTCAACCTATGGCTACACCTTC
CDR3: CASSPPEGGSTYGYTF

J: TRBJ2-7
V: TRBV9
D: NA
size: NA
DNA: TGTGCCAGCAGCGTAGCTTTGGGTTCCTACGAGCAGTACTTC
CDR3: CASSVALGSYEQYF

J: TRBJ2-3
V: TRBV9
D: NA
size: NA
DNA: TGTGCCAGCAGCGTAGCGGGGAGGAGCACAGATACGCAGTATTTT
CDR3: CASSVAGRSTDTQYF

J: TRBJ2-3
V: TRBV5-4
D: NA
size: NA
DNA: TGTGCCAGCAGCGTTTCAGGGTTAGGTCAAGATACGCAGTATTTT
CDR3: CASSVSGLGQDTQYF

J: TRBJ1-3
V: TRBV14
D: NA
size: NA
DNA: TGTGCCAGCAGCCAAAGTGCAGGGCCTGGAAACACCATATATTTT
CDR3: CASSQSAGPGNTIYF

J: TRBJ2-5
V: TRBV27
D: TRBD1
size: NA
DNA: TGTGCCAGCAGGCTCGGACAGGGGTCTAGGGAGACCCAGTACTTC
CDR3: CASRLGQGSRETQYF

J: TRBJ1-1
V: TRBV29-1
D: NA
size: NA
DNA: TGCAGCGTTGAGTTGGGGCAGACTGAAGCTTTCTTT
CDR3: CSVELGQTEAFF

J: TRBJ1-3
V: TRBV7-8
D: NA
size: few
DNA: TGTGCCAGCAGCTTAGCGATAGGGGATGCTGGAAACACCATATATTTT
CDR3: CASSLAIGDAGNTIYF

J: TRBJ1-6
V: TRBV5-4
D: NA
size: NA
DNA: TGTGCCACCCGGGACGGCAGACCCATTTCACCCCTCCACTTT
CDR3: CATRDGRPISPLHF

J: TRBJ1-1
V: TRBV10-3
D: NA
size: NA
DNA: TGTGCCATCAGTACACAATGGAACACTGAAGCTTTCTTT
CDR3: CAISTQWNTEAFF

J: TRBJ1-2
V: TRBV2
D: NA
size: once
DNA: TGTGCCAGCAGTGACAGGGATTCGTATGGCTACACCTTC
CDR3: CASSDRDSYGYTF

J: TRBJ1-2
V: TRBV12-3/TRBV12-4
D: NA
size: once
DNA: TGTGCCAGCAGTTTAGAGGGAGGCGGCTACACCTTC
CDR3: CASSLEGGGYTF

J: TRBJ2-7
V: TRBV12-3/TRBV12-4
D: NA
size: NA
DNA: TGTGCCAGCAGTCTGCAGACAGCATACGAGCAGTACTTC
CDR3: CASSLQTAYEQYF

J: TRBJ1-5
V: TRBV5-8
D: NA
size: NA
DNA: TGTGCCAGCAGCATAGGGACGTTCGGGGGGAATCAGCCCCAGCATTTT
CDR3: CASSIGTFGGNQPQHF

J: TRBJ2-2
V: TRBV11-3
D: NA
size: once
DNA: TGTGCCAGCAGCTTGGGCACCGGGGAGCTGTTTTTT
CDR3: CASSLGTGELFF

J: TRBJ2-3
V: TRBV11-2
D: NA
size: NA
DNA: TGTGCCAGCAGCTTAGAGGGGGCGGGTGCAGATACGCAGTATTTT
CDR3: CASSLEGAGADTQYF

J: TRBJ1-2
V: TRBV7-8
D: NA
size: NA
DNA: TGTGCCAGCAGCTTAATGGAGGCAGCCGTTTATGGCTACACCTTC
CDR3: CASSLMEAAVYGYTF

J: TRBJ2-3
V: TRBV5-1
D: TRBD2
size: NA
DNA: TGCGCCAGCAGCCCCGGGACTACTATCACAGATACGCAGTATTTT
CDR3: CASSPGTTITDTQYF

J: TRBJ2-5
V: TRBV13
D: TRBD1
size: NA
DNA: TGTGCCAGCAGCTTACCCTCCAGGGGGCAAGAGACCCAGTACTTC
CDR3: CASSLPSRGQETQYF

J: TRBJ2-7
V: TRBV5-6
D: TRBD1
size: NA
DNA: TGTGCCAGCAGCGCCAACTGGCGACAGGGAAGCTACGAGCAGTACTTC
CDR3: CASSANWRQGSYEQYF

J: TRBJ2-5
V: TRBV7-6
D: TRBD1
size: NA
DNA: TGTGCCAGCTCCTCGGACAGGGGGCTTGATGAGACCCAGTACTTC
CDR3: CASSSDRGLDETQYF

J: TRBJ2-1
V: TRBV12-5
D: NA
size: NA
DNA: TGTGCTAGTGCCCTATCGGGGAGCTCCTACAATGAGCAGTTCTTC
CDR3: CASALSGSSYNEQFF

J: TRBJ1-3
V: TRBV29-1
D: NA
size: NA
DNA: TGCAGCGTTGATGACGACTCTGGAAACACCATATATTTT
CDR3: CSVDDDSGNTIYF

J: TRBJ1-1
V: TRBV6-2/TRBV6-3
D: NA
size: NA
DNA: TGTGCCAGCAGTGGCGGGACACCGAACACTGAAGCTTTCTTT
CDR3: CASSGGTPNTEAFF

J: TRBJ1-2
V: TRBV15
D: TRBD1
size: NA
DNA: TGTGCCACCAGCAGCCGGGACAGGTATGGCTACACCTTC
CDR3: CATSSRDRYGYTF

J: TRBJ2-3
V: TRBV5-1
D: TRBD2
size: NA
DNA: TGCGCCAGCAGCTTGACTAGCGGGGCCCCCACAGATACGCAGTATTTT
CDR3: CASSLTSGAPTDTQYF

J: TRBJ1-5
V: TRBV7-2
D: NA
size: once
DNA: TGTGCCAGCAGCCCGCCTGGGCAGCCCCAGCATTTT
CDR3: CASSPPGQPQHF

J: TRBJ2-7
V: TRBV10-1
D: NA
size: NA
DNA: TGCGCCAGCAGTGAATCAGGGTCCCTCTACGAGCAGTACTTC
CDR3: CASSESGSLYEQYF

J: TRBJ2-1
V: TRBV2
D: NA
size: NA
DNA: TGTGCCAGCATGAGCGATAGGTACAATGAGCAGTTCTTC
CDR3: CASMSDRYNEQFF

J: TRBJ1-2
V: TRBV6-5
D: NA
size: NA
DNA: TGTGCCAGCAGCAGACAGAGTACTAACTATGGCTACACCTTC
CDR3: CASSRQSTNYGYTF

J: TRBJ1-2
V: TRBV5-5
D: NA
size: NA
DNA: TGTGCCAGCAGTTTGCCCGGGACTTATAACTATGGCTACACCTTC
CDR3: CASSLPGTYNYGYTF

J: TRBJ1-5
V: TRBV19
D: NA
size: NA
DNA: TGTGCCAGTAGTCCCCAGGGGAGGCCTAGCAATCAGCCCCAGCATTTT
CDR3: CASSPQGRPSNQPQHF

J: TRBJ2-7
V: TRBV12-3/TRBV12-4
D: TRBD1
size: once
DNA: TGTGCCAGCAGTGGACAGGGCTACGAGCAGTACTTC
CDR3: CASSGQGYEQYF

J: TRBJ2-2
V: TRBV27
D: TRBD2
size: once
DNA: TGTGCCAGCAGCCCTAATAGCGGGGGGCCGAACGGGGAGCTGTTTTTT
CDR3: CASSPNSGGPNGELFF

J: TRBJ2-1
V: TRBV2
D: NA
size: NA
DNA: TGTGCCAGCAGTGAAAGTGGGTATGAGCAGTTCTTC
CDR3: CASSESGYEQFF

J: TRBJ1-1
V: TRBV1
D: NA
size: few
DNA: TGCACCAGCAACCCAAAAGGGGGGGACACTGAAGCTTTCTTT
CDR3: CTSNPKGGDTEAFF